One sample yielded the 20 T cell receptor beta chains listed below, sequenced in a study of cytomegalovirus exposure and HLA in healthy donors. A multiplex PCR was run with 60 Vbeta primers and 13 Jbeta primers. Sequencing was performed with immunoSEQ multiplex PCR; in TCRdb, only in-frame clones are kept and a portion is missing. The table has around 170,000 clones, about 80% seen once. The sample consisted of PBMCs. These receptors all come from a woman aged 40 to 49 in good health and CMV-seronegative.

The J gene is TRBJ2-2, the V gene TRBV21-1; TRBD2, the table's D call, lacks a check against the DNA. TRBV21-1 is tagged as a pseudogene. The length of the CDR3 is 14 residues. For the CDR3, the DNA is TGTGCCAGCAGCCCGGGACTACACACCGGGGAGCTGTTTTTT. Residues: CASSPGLHTGELFF.

CDR3 sequence reads: CASSPPRTVGANVLTF. The CDR3 region has the DNA TGCGCCAGCAGCCCTCCCCGGACAGTTGGGGCCAACGTCCTGACTTTC. The J gene is TRBJ2-6, the V gene TRBV4-1; possibly TRBD1 for D (6 bases). CDR3 size: 16 residues. V shed 4 bases and J shed 3 bases, with 13 bases lying between them. Germline CDR1 MGHRA, CDR2 YSYEKL.

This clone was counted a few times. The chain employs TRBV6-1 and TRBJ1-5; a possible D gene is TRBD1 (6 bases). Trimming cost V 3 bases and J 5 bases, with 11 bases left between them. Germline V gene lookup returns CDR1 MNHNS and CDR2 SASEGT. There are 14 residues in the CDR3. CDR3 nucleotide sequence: TGTGCCAGCAGTGACAGGGCAGGGGATCAGCCCCAGCATTTT. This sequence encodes CASSDRAGDQPQHF.

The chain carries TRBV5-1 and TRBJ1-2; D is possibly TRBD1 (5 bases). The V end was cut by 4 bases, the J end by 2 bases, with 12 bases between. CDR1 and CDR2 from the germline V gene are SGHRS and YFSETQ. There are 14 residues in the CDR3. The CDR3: CASSPSTGNYGYTF. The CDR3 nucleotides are TGCGCCAGCAGCCCATCAACAGGCAACTATGGCTACACCTTC.

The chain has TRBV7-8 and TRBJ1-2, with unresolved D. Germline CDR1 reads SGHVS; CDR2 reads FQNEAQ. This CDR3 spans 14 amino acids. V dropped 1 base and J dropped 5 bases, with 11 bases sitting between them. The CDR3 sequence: CASSLEALTYGYTF. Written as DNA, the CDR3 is TGTGCCAGCAGCTTAGAAGCACTGACTTATGGCTACACCTTC. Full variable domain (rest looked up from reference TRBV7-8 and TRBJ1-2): GAGVSQSPRYKVAKRGQDVALRCDPISGHVSLFWYQQALGQGPEFLTYFQNEAQLDKSGLPSDRFFAERPEGSVSTLKIQRTQQEDSAVYLCASSLEALTYGYTFGSGTRLTVV.

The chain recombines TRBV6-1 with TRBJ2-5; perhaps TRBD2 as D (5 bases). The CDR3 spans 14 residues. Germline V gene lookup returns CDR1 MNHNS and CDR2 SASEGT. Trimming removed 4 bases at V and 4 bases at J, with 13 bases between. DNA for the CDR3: TGTGCCAGCAGTGTTTCCCGTGGAGGAGAGACCCAGTACTTC. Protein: CASSVSRGGETQYF.

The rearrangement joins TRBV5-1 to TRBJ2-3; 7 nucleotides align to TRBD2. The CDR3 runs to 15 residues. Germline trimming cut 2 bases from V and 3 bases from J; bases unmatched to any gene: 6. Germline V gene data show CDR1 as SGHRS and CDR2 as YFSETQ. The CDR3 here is CASSFRGVETDTQYF. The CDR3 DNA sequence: TGCGCCAGCAGCTTTCGGGGGGTAGAGACAGATACGCAGTATTTT.

CDR3 nucleotides: TGTGCCAGTAGTCGCAACAGGGCAACTAATGAAAAACTGTTTTTT. Translated, it gives CASSRNRATNEKLFF. The V gene is TRBV19, the J gene TRBJ1-4, with D possibly TRBD1 on 6 matching bases. CDR3 size: 15 residues. Looked up from germline, CDR1 is LNHDA and CDR2 is SQIVND (reference sequence). Trimming took off 5 bases at V and 0 bases at J, with 10 bases between the two ends.

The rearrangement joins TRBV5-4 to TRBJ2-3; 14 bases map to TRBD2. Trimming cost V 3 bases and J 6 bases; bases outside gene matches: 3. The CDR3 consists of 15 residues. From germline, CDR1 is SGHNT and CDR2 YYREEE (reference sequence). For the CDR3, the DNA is TGTGCCAGCAGCTCGGGACTAGCGGGAGAGGATACGCAGTATTTT. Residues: CASSSGLAGEDTQYF.

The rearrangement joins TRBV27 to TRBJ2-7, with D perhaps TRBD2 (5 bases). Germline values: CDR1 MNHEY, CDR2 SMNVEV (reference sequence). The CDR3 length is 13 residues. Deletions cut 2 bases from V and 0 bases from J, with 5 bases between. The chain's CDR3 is CASSLDYSYEQYF. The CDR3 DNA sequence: TGTGCCAGCAGTTTAGACTACTCCTACGAGCAGTACTTC.

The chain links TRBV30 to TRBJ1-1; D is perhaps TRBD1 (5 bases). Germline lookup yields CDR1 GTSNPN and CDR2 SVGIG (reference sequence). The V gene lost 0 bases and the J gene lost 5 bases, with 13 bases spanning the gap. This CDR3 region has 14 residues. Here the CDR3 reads CAWSVGAPWTEAFF. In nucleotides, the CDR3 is TGTGCCTGGAGTGTTGGGGCCCCTTGGACTGAAGCTTTCTTT.

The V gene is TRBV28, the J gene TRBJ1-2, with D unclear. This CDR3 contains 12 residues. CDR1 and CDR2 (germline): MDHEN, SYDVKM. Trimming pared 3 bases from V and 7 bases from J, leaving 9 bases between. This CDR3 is CASSLRPSGYTF. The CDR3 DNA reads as TGTGCCAGCAGTTTGCGGCCTAGTGGCTACACCTTC.

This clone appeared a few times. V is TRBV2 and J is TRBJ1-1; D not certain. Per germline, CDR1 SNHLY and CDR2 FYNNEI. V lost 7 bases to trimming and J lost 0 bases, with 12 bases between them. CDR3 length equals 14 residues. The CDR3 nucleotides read TGTGCCAGCAACGGCGGAGGCATGAACACTGAAGCTTTCTTT. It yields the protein CASNGGGMNTEAFF.

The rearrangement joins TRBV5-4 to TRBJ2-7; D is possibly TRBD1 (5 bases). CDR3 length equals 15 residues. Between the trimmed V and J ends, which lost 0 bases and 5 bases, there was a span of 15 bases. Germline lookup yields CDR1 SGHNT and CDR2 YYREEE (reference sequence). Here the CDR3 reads CASSLEGPGRNEQYF. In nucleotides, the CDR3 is TGTGCCAGCAGCTTGGAGGGGCCGGGCCGGAACGAGCAGTACTTC. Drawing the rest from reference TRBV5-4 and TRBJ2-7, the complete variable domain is ETGVTQSPTHLIKTRGQQVTLRCSSQSGHNTVSWYQQALGQGPQFIFQYYREEENGRGNFPPRFSGLQFPNYSSELNVNALELDDSALYLCASSLEGPGRNEQYFGPGTRLTVT.

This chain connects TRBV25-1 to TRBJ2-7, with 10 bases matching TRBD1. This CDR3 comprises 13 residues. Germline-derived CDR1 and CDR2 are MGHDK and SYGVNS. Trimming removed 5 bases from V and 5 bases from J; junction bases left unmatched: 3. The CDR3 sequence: CASSSGTGDEQYF. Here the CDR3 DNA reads TGTGCCAGCAGTTCCGGGACAGGGGACGAGCAGTACTTC.

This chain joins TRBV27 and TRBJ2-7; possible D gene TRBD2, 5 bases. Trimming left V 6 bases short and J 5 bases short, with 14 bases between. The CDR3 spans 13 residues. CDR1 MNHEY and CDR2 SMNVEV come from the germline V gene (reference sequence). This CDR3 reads CASRNSEDHEQYF. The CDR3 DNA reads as TGTGCCAGCAGAAATTCGGAGGATCACGAGCAGTACTTC.

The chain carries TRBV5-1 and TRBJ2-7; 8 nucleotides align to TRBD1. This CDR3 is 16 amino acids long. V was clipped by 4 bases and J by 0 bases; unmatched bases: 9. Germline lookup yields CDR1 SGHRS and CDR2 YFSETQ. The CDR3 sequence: CASSPTQGVISYEQYF. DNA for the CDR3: TGCGCCAGCAGCCCCACACAGGGGGTGATCTCCTACGAGCAGTACTTC.

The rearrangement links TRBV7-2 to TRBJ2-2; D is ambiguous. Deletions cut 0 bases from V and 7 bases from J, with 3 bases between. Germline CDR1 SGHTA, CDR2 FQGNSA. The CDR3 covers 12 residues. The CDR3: CASSLAFGELFF. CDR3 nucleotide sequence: TGTGCCAGCAGCTTAGCCTTCGGGGAGCTGTTTTTT.

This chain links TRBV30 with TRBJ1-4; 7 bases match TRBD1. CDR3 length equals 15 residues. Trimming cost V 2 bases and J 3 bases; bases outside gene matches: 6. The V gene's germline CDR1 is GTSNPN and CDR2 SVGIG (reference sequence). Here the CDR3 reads CAWSRQGSPNEKLFF. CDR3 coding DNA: TGTGCCTGGAGTCGACAGGGTTCACCTAATGAAAAACTGTTTTTT.

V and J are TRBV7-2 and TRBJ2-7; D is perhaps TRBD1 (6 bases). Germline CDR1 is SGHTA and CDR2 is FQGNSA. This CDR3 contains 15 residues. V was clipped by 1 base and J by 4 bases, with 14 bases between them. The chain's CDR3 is CASSLGTGQLYEQYF. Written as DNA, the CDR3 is TGTGCCAGCAGCTTAGGTACGGGACAACTTTACGAGCAGTACTTC. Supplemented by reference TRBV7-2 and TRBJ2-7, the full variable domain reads GAGVSQSPSNKVTEKGKDVELRCDPISGHTALYWYRQSLGQGLEFLIYFQGNSAPDKSGLPSDRFSAERTGGSVSTLTIQRTQQEDSAVYLCASSLGTGQLYEQYFGPGTRLTVT.